Listed below are T cell receptor beta chains from one sample, sequenced in a study of shared clonotypes between healthy human individuals. Sequencing used immunoSEQ multiplex PCR; TCRdb keeps in-frame clones, though not all of them. Of 450,000 or so clones in the sample, 60% to 80% were seen once. Material: PBMCs. Receptors were obtained from a woman between 40 and 55 years old in good health. Some clones in this sample may be carry-over from other donors' samples. The CDR3 runs from the conserved cysteine through the conserved F or W.

j_gene: TRBJ1-2
v_gene: TRBV18
CDR3aa: CASSPQEGNYGYTF

j_gene: TRBJ1-5
v_gene: TRBV27
CDR3aa: CASSLLQGTQPQHF

j_gene: TRBJ2-1
v_gene: TRBV7-7
CDR3aa: CASSLSLGDEQFF

j_gene: TRBJ2-5
v_gene: TRBV15
CDR3aa: CATSRYGTSGRAGIRETQYF

j_gene: TRBJ2-7
v_gene: TRBV5-1
CDR3aa: CASSPRGLAGDFSYEQYF

j_gene: TRBJ2-1
v_gene: TRBV27
CDR3aa: CASSKLSLYNEQFF

j_gene: TRBJ2-5
v_gene: TRBV4-2
CDR3aa: CASSRPGGQETQYF

j_gene: TRBJ1-4
v_gene: TRBV30
CDR3aa: CAWSVLQGAEKLFF

j_gene: TRBJ2-7
v_gene: TRBV29-1
CDR3aa: CSVRWAGEQYF

j_gene: TRBJ2-5
v_gene: TRBV5-1
CDR3aa: CASSGTGTLQETQYF

j_gene: TRBJ1-2
v_gene: TRBV30
CDR3aa: CAWSDSHRGSNYGYTF

j_gene: TRBJ1-5
v_gene: TRBV19
CDR3aa: CASTRGVNNQPQHF

j_gene: TRBJ1-1
v_gene: TRBV18
CDR3aa: CASSPPRANTEAFF

j_gene: TRBJ2-1
v_gene: TRBV6-1
CDR3aa: CASSQGVYNEQFF

j_gene: TRBJ2-7
v_gene: TRBV5-1
CDR3aa: CASSLGWTSGYEQYF

j_gene: TRBJ2-5
v_gene: TRBV7-2
CDR3aa: CASTLGGQETQYF

j_gene: TRBJ1-5
v_gene: TRBV11-2
CDR3aa: CASSLERSQPQHF

j_gene: TRBJ1-2
v_gene: TRBV6-5
CDR3aa: CASSYSEDFYGYTF

j_gene: TRBJ1-4
v_gene: TRBV2
CDR3aa: CASMTERNEKLFF

j_gene: TRBJ2-1
v_gene: TRBV28
CDR3aa: CASSPLAERPFF

j_gene: TRBJ2-7
v_gene: TRBV11-2
CDR3aa: CASSLLVGGRGREQYF

j_gene: TRBJ2-1
v_gene: TRBV25-1
CDR3aa: CASRPALAGVEQFF

j_gene: TRBJ2-1
v_gene: TRBV5-1
CDR3aa: CASSPQSYSYNEQFF